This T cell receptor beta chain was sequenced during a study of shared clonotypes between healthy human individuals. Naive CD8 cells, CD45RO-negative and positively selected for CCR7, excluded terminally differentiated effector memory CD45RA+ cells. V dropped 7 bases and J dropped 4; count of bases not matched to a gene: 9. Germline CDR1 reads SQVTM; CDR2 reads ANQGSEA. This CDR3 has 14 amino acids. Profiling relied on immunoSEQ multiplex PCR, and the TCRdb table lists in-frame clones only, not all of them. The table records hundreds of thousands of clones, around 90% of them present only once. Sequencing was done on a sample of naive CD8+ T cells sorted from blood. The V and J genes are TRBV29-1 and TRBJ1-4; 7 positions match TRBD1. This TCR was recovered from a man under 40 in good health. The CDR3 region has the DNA TGCAGCGCAGAGCCTACAGGGGATAATGAAAAACTGTTTTTT. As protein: CSAEPTGDNEKLFF.